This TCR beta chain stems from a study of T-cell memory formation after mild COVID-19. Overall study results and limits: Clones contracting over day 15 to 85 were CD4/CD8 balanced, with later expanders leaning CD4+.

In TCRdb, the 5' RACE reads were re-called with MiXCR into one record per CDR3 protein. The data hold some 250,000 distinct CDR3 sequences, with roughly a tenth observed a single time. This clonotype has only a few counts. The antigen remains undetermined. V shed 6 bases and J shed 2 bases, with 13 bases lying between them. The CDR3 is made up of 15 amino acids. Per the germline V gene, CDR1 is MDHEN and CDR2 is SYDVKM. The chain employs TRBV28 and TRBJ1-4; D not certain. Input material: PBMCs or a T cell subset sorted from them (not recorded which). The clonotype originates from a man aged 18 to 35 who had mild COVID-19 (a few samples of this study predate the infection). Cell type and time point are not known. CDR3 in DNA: TGTGCCAGCAGGGGAGGAAAGATGACTAATGAAAAACTGTTTTTT. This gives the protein CASRGGKMTNEKLFF. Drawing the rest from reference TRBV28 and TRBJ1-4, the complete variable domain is DVKVTQSSRYLVKRTGEKVFLECVQDMDHENMFWYRQDPGLGLRLIYFSYDVKMKEKGDIPEGYSVSREKKERFSLILESASTNQTSMYLCASRGGKMTNEKLFFGSGTQLSVL.